The clone carrying this T cell receptor beta chain was observed a handful of times. The data derive from a study of cytomegalovirus exposure and HLA in healthy donors. The CDR3 consists of 14 residues. In germline, CDR1 is GTSNPN, CDR2 SVGIG (reference sequence). The ends lost 0 bases at V and 10 bases at J; junction bases unmatched: 5. PCR employed 60 Vbeta and 13 Jbeta primers. Here immunoSEQ multiplex PCR was the method, and the copy in TCRdb shows in-frame clones only, minus some. This table holds 100,000 to 120,000 clones, roughly three quarters found once. V and J are TRBV30 and TRBJ1-4; 10 nucleotides agree with TRBD1. The clonotype was recovered from a man aged 35 to 55 in good health and CMV-seronegative. The sample taken for sequencing was PBMCs. The CDR3 is CAWSVQTGGGKLFF. In DNA, the CDR3 is TGTGCCTGGAGTGTACAGACAGGGGGCGGAAAACTGTTTTTT.